This TCR beta chain emerged from a study of technical replicates of blood from a few donors. CDR1 is SGHDN, CDR2 FVKESK, per germline. The V gene lost 1 base and the J gene lost 11 bases, with 5 bases spanning the gap. The CDR3 runs 11 residues. Method: immunoSEQ multiplex PCR; TCRdb's copy keeps in-frame clones and lacks some. The repertoire holds about 83,000 clones, with roughly 96% as singletons. This clonotype was sampled from a human donor in good health. This chain uses TRBV14 with TRBJ1-4; D unresolved. The sample consisted of T cells isolated from PBMCs. As DNA, the CDR3 is TGTGCCAGCAGCCAAGGGCAGAAACTGTTTTTT. It translates to CASSQGQKLFF.